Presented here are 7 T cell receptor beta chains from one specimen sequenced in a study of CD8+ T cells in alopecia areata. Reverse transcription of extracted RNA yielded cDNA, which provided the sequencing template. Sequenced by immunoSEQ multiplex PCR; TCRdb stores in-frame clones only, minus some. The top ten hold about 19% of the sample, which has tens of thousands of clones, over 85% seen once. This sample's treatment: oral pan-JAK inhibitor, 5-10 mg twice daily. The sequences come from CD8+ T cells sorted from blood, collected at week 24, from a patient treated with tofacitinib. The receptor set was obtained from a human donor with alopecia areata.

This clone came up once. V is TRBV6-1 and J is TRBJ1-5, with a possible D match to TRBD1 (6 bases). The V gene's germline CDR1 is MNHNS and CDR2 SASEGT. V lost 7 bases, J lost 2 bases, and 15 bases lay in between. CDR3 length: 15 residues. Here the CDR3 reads CASTIQGLGNQPQHF. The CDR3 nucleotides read TGTGCCAGCACCATACAGGGTCTGGGCAATCAGCCCCAGCATTTT.

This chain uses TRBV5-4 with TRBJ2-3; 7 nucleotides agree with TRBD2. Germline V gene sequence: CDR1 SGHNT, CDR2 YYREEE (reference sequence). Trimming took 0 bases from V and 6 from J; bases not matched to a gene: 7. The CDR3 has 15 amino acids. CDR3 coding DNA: TGTGCCAGCAGCTTGGCCGGAACTAGCGATGATACGCAGTATTTT. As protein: CASSLAGTSDDTQYF.

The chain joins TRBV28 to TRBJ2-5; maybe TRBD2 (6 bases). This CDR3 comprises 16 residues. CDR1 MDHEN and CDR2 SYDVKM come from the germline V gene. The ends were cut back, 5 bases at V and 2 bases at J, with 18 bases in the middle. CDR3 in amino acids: CASSPSSGGEQETQYF. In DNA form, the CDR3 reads TGTGCCAGCAGTCCTTCGTCTGGCGGGGAGCAAGAGACCCAGTACTTC.

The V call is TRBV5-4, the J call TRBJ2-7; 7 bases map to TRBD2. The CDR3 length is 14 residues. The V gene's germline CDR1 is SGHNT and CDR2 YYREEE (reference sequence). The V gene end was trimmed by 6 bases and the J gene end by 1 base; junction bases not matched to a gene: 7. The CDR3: CASTQRGESYEQYF. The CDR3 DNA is TGTGCCAGCACCCAACGGGGGGAATCCTACGAGCAGTACTTC.

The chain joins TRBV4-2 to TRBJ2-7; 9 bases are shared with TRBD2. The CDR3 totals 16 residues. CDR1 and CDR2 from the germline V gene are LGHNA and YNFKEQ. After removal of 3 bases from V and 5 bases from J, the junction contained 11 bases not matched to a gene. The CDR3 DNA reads TGTGCCAGCAGCCATTGCGGGGGGGCCTCCCTTCACGAGCAGTACTTC. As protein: CASSHCGGASLHEQYF.

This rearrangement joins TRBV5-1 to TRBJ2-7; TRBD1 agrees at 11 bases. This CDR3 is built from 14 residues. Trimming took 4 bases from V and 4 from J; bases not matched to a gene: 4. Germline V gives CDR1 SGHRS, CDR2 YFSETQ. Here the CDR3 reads CASSPGTGGYEQYF. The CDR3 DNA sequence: TGCGCCAGCAGCCCCGGGACAGGGGGATACGAGCAGTACTTC.

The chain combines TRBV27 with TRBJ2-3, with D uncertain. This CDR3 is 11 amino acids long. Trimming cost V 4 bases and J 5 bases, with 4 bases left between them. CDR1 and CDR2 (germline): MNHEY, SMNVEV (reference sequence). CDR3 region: CASSSGDTQYF. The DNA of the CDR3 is TGTGCCAGCAGTTCGGGAGATACGCAGTATTTT.